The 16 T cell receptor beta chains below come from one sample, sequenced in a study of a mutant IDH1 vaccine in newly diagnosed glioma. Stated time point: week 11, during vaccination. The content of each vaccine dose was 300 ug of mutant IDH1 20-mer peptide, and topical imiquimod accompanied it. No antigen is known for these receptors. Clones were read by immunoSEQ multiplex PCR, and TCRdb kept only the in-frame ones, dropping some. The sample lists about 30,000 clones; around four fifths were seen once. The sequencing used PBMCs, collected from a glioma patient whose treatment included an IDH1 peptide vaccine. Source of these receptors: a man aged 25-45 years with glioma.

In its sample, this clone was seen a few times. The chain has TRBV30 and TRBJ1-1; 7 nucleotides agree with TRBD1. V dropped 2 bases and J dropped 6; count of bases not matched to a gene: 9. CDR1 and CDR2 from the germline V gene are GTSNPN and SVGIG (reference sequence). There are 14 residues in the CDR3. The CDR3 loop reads CAWSRDRAGPEAFF. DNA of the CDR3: TGTGCCTGGAGTAGAGACAGGGCGGGTCCTGAAGCTTTCTTT.

DNA for the CDR3: TGTGCCAGCAGCGGCTCCTACGAGCAGTACTTC. Translating gives CASSGSYEQYF. The chain links TRBV2 to TRBJ2-7; the D is unclear. There are 11 residues in the CDR3. V lost 6 bases to trimming and J lost 0 bases, with 3 bases between them. CDR1 and CDR2 from the germline V gene are SNHLY and FYNNEI.

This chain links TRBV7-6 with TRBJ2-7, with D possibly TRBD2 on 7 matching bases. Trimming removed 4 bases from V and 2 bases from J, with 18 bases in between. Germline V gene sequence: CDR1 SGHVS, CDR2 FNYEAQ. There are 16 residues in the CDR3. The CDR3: CASSWRGGDPPYEQYF. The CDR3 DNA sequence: TGTGCCAGCAGCTGGAGGGGGGGAGACCCCCCCTACGAGCAGTACTTC.

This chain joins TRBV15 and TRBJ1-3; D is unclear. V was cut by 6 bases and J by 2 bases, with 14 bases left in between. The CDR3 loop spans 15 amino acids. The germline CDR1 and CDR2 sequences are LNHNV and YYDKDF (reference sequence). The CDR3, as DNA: TGTGCCACCAGGGACTGGGATGTTCCTGGAAACACCATATATTTT. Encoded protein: CATRDWDVPGNTIYF.

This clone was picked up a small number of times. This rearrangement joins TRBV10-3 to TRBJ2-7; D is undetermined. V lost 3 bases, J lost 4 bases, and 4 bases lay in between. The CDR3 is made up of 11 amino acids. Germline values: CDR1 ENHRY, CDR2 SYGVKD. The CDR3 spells CAISDGYEQYF. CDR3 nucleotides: TGTGCCATCAGTGACGGGTACGAGCAGTACTTC.

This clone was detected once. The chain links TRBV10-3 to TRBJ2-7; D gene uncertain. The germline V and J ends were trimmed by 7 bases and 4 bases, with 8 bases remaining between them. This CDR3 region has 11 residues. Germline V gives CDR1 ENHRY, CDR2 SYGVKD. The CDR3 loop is CAITAGYEQYF. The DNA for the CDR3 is TGTGCCATCACTGCCGGGTACGAGCAGTACTTC.

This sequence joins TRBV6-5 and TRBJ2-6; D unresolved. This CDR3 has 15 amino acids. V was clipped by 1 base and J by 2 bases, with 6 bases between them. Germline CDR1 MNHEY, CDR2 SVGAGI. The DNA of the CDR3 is TGTGCCAGCAGTTACTTGTTAGCTGGGGCCAACGTCCTGACTTTC. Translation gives CASSYLLAGANVLTF.

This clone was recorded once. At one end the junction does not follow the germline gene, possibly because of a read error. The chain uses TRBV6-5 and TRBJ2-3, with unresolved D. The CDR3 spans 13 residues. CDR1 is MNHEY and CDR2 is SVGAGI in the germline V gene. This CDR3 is CASSLGSIDTQYF. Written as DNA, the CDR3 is TGTGCCAGCAGTCTGGGAAGCATAGATACGCAGTATTTT.

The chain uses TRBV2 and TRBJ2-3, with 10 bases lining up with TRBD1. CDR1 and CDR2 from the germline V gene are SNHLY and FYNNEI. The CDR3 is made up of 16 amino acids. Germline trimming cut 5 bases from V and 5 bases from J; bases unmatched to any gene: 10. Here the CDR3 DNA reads TGTGCCAGCAGTACCACCGGGACAGGGGTTGGAGATACGCAGTATTTT. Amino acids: CASSTTGTGVGDTQYF. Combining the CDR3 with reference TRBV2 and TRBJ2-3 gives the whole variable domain EPEVTQTPSHQVTQMGQEVILRCVPISNHLYFYWYRQILGQKVEFLVSFYNNEISEKSEIFDDQFSVERPDGSNFTLKIRSTKLEDSAMYFCASSTTGTGVGDTQYFGPGTRLTVL.

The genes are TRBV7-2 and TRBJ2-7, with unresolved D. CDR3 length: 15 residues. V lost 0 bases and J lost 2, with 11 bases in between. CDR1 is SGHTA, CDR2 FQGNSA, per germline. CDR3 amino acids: CASSLAPEKAYEQYF. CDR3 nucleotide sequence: TGTGCCAGCAGCTTAGCGCCAGAAAAAGCCTACGAGCAGTACTTC.

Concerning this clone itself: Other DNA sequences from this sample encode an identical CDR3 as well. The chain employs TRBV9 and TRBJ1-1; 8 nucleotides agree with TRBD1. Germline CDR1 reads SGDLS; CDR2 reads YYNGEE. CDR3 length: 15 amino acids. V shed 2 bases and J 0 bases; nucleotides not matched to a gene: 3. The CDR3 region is CASSVGQGMNTEAFF. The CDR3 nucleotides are TGTGCCAGCAGCGTTGGACAGGGAATGAACACTGAAGCTTTCTTT.

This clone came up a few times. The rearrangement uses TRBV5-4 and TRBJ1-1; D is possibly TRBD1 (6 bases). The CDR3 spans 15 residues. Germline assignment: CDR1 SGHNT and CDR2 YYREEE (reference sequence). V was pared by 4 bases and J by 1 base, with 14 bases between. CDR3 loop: CASSGQTGGNTEAFF. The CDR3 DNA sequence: TGTGCCAGCAGCGGACAGACAGGAGGGAACACTGAAGCTTTCTTT.

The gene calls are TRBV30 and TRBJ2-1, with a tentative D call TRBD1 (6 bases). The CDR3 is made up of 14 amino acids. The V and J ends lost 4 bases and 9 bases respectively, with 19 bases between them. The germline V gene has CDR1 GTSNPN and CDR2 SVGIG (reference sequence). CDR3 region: CAWNKAQGGSEQFF. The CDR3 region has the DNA TGTGCCTGGAATAAGGCCCAAGGGGGTAGTGAGCAGTTCTTC. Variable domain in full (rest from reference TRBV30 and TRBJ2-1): SQTIHQWPATLVQPVGSPLSLECTVEGTSNPNLYWYRQAAGRGLQLLFYSVGIGQISSEVPQNLSASRPQDRQFILSSKKLLLSDSGFYLCAWNKAQGGSEQFFGPGTRLTVL.

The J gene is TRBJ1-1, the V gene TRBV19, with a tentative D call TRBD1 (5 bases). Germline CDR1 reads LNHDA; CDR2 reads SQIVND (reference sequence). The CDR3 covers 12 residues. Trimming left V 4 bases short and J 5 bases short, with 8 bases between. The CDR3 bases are TGTGCCAGTAGTAGGCGGGGGACTGAAGCTTTCTTT. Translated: CASSRRGTEAFF.

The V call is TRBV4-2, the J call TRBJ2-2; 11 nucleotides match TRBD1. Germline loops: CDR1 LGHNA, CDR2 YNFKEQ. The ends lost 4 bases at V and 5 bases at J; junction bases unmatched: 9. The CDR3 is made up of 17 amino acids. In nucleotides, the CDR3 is TGTGCCAGCAGCCCCCTCGGGACAGGGGGAGCTACCGGGGAGCTGTTTTTT. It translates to CASSPLGTGGATGELFF.

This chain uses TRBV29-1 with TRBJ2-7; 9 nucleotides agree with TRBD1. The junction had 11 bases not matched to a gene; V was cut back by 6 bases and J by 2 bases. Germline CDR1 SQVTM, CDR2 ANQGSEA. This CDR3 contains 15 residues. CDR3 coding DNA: TGCAGCGTGATATTCCGGGACAGGGAAGCCTACGAGCAGTACTTC. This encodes CSVIFRDREAYEQYF.